The source of this T cell receptor (beta chain) is a study of identical twins. With regard to this clonotype: The target antigen is unknown.

The V and J ends lost 9 bases and 5 bases respectively, with 20 bases between them. This CDR3 spans 15 amino acids. Whole-study results and caveats: Surplus twin overlap in beta out-of-frame sequences was less pronounced. Cross-sectional statistics underpinned the conclusions; the same donors were not followed. Memory repertoires showed no such pattern, whereas abundant cord blood beta clonotypes carried fewer insertions. Out-of-frame TCR alpha sharing in monozygotic twins exceeded recombination model predictions.

TCRdb called the 5' RACE reads again in MiXCR, with one record for every CDR3 protein. The data hold 1.5 million to 2 million distinct CDR3 sequences, with about 32% observed a single time. The TCR sequence derives from a newborn girl in good health. The specimen was cord blood. The rearrangement links TRBV12-3 or TRBV12-4 to TRBJ2-1; D might be TRBD1 or TRBD2, each matching 5 bases. CDR3: CASRTGTPKHNEQFF. The CDR3 DNA reads TGTGCCAGTAGAACCGGGACCCCTAAACACAATGAGCAGTTCTTC.